What follows are 9 T cell receptor beta chains derived from one specimen sequenced in a study of blood T cell repertoires in COVID-19 (dated by TCRdb to the early 2020s). Library creation used the immunoSEQ multiplex PCR assay. TCRdb retrieved this table from immuneACCESS and kept in-frame rearrangements only. Not all clones are present; in checked studies, unresolved V genes account for under half, and no reason is known for the remainder. For this sample there are about 160,000 clones; roughly 89% appear just once. 10% of the sample rests with the top ten. Input material: peripheral blood. The receptors shown here come from a woman aged 70 to 79 with COVID-19, enrolled during active disease.

In this sample, this clone turned up once. The chain joins TRBV11-2 to TRBJ2-7, with TRBD2 matching 12 bases. The germline CDR1 and CDR2 sequences are SGHAT and FQNNGV. With V trimmed by 7 bases and J by 2 bases, 6 bases remained unmatched. CDR3 length: 15 amino acids. The CDR3 DNA reads as TGTGCCAGCACCCCTCTAGCGGGGGGGCCCTACGAGCAGTACTTC. Its protein is CASTPLAGGPYEQYF.

The table lists this clone with a count of one. The V call is TRBV27, the J call TRBJ1-4, with a weak D call TRBD1 (5 bases). Germline V gene lookup returns CDR1 MNHEY and CDR2 SMNVEV (reference sequence). The CDR3 is 14 residues long. The V end lost 6 bases, the J end lost 6 bases, and 14 bases lay between the germline ends. The DNA for the CDR3 is TGTGCCAGCAGCCGCAGGGTCACCGATGAAAAACTGTTTTTT. Translating gives CASSRRVTDEKLFF.

This clone was seen only once. CDR3 DNA sequence: TGTGCCAGCAGCTTGGATGTAGATCCCCTAAACGAGCAGTACTTC. It specifies CASSLDVDPLNEQYF. V is TRBV5-5 and J is TRBJ2-7, with D unclear. The CDR3 is 15 residues long. Germline V gene lookup returns CDR1 SGHKS and CDR2 YYEKEE (reference sequence). Trimming stripped 0 bases from V and 5 bases from J, with 15 bases between.

The chain carries TRBV3-1 (or the pseudogene TRBV3-2) and TRBJ2-7; D perhaps matches TRBD2 (5 bases). CDR1 is LGHDT, CDR2 YNNKEL, per germline (reference sequence). The V and J ends lost 2 bases and 2 bases respectively, with 10 bases between them. The CDR3 is 14 amino acids. This CDR3 is CASSQLDGTYEQYF. The CDR3 bases are TGTGCCAGCAGCCAACTGGACGGGACCTACGAGCAGTACTTC.

The chain is built from TRBV5-1 and TRBJ1-3; 7 bases are shared with TRBD1. The germline V gene has CDR1 SGHRS and CDR2 YFSETQ. The CDR3 extends over 15 amino acids. J was trimmed by 3 bases and V by 3 bases; bases with no gene match: 6. Here the CDR3 reads CASSWGDRDGNTIYF. In nucleotides, the CDR3 is TGCGCCAGCAGCTGGGGAGACAGGGATGGAAACACCATATATTTT. Complete variable domain (other parts from reference TRBV5-1 and TRBJ1-3): KAGVTQTPRYLIKTRGQQVTLSCSPISGHRSVSWYQQTPGQGLQFLFEYFSETQRNKGNFPGRFSGRQFSNSRSEMNVSTLELGDSALYLCASSWGDRDGNTIYFGEGSWLTVV.

The chain has TRBV5-1 and TRBJ1-2; 7 bases fit TRBD1. The junction had 5 bases not matched to a gene; V was cut back by 0 bases and J by 3 bases. CDR3 length: 15 residues. CDR1 and CDR2 (germline): SGHRS, YFSETQ. The CDR3 nucleotides read TGCGCCAGCAGCTTGGATCTAGGGGGCGACTATGGCTACACCTTC. Its translation is CASSLDLGGDYGYTF.

V is TRBV12-3 or TRBV12-4 and J is TRBJ1-1; 7 bases fit TRBD1. After removal of 7 bases from V and 6 bases from J, the junction contained 8 bases not matched to a gene. There are 13 residues in the CDR3. The CDR3 sequence: CASKKGALPEAFF. Here the CDR3 DNA reads TGTGCCAGCAAAAAGGGGGCGCTTCCTGAAGCTTTCTTT.

The J gene is TRBJ1-4, the V gene TRBV27; 9 bases are a match to TRBD1. V lost 7 bases to trimming and J lost 9 bases; unmatched junction nucleotides: 24. The CDR3 is 19 amino acids. Looked up from germline, CDR1 is MNHEY and CDR2 is SMNVEV (reference sequence). CDR3 sequence reads: CASTPGPGQGFTVAQKLFF. Written as DNA, the CDR3 is TGTGCCAGCACCCCCGGGCCGGGACAGGGTTTCACTGTTGCTCAAAAACTGTTTTTT. The full variable domain, its missing parts supplied by reference TRBV27 and TRBJ1-4, is EAQVTQNPRYLITVTGKKLTVTCSQNMNHEYMSWYRQDPGLGLRQIYYSMNVEVTDKGDVPEGYKVSRKEKRNFPLILESPSPNQTSLYFCASTPGPGQGFTVAQKLFFGSGTQLSVL.

The genes are TRBV7-2 and TRBJ1-6; 10 positions agree with TRBD1. The CDR3 extends over 15 amino acids. V lost 5 bases and J lost 6; bases outside the gene matches: 4. In germline, CDR1 is SGHTA, CDR2 FQGNSA. The CDR3 DNA sequence: TGTGCCAGCAGCCCAAGGACAGGGGGTAATTCACCCCTCCACTTT. This translates into CASSPRTGGNSPLHF.